Presented here are 16 T cell receptor beta chains from one specimen sequenced in a study of T cell responses to AZD1222 COVID-19 vaccine. Profiling relied on immunoSEQ multiplex PCR, and the TCRdb table lists in-frame clones only, not all of them. The profile shows about 200,000 clones, approximately 94% of them singletons. Source: peripheral blood, taken 28 days after the second AZD1222 dose. The receptors were sampled from an adult who received the AZD1222 COVID-19 vaccine.

The rearrangement uses TRBV5-4 and TRBJ2-3; 11 nucleotides agree with TRBD2. Germline-derived CDR1 and CDR2 are SGHNT and YYREEE (reference sequence). The V and J ends lost 3 bases and 1 base, in that order; junction bases with no gene match: 1. The CDR3 is made up of 15 amino acids. CDR3 DNA: TGTGCCAGCAGCTCGGGACTAGCGGGCACAGATACGCAGTATTTT. This encodes CASSSGLAGTDTQYF.

The rearrangement uses TRBV30 and TRBJ2-7; perhaps TRBD2 as D (6 bases). V was pared by 5 bases and J by 4 bases, with 12 bases between. CDR1 GTSNPN and CDR2 SVGIG come from the germline V gene (reference sequence). The CDR3 spans 12 residues. The CDR3 nucleotides are TGTGCCTGGGGGGAGGTGAGGTACGAGCAGTACTTC. Amino acids: CAWGEVRYEQYF.

The chain recombines TRBV27 with TRBJ1-1; no definite D call. The CDR3 has 14 residues. Germline loops: CDR1 MNHEY, CDR2 SMNVEV (reference sequence). V shed 4 bases and J shed 5 bases, with 14 bases lying between them. The chain's CDR3 is CASSSFLPGTEAFF. Written as DNA, the CDR3 is TGTGCCAGCAGTTCCTTCCTTCCGGGGACTGAAGCTTTCTTT.

The J gene is TRBJ1-5, the V gene TRBV4-1, with no clear D. Trimming removed 4 bases at V and 0 bases at J, with 19 bases between. Germline assignment: CDR1 MGHRA and CDR2 YSYEKL. The CDR3 sequence is 18 residues long. CDR3 residues: CASSRYGPENYSNQPQHF. CDR3 nucleotides: TGCGCCAGCAGCCGATACGGTCCGGAAAATTATAGCAATCAGCCCCAGCATTTT.

The gene calls are TRBV28 and TRBJ1-3; D remains ambiguous. CDR3 length: 16 amino acids. V was clipped by 7 bases and J by 0 bases, with 16 bases between them. Germline CDR1 MDHEN, CDR2 SYDVKM. CDR3 nucleotide sequence: TGTGCCAGCACCCCTGGAGGGTTGAGCTCTGGAAACACCATATATTTT. It yields the protein CASTPGGLSSGNTIYF.

This chain joins TRBV4-3 and TRBJ2-3; 7 bases map to TRBD2. CDR3 length equals 15 residues. J was trimmed by 2 bases and V by 5 bases; bases with no gene match: 7. Germline loops: CDR1 LGHNA, CDR2 YSLEER. CDR3 coding DNA: TGCGCCAGCAGCTTCGGCGGGGGACTCACAGATACGCAGTATTTT. It yields the protein CASSFGGGLTDTQYF.

This clone was counted a single time. V usage is TRBV5-4 and J usage is TRBJ2-3; 8 bases map to TRBD2. With V trimmed by 4 bases and J by 6 bases, 7 bases remained unmatched. Germline V gives CDR1 SGHNT, CDR2 YYREEE (reference sequence). The CDR3 has 14 amino acids. CDR3 sequence reads: CASSAGGAGDTQYF. The CDR3 DNA sequence: TGTGCCAGCAGCGCCGGGGGGGCCGGGGATACGCAGTATTTT.

The chain joins TRBV6-4 to TRBJ1-6; D gene uncertain. The V end was cut by 5 bases, the J end by 3 bases, with 11 bases between. This CDR3 spans 15 amino acids. CDR1 and CDR2 (germline): MRHNA, SNTAGT. CDR3 loop: CASSLEGGYNSPLHF. As DNA, the CDR3 is TGTGCCAGCAGTTTAGAGGGCGGCTATAATTCACCCCTCCACTTT.

This clone came up once. This sequence joins TRBV28 and TRBJ2-7, with D tentatively TRBD1 (6 bases). V lost 5 bases to trimming and J lost 3 bases, with 14 bases between them. Germline lookup yields CDR1 MDHEN and CDR2 SYDVKM. This CDR3 comprises 14 residues. CDR3 DNA: TGTGCCAGCAGTCGGGTAAGGGGGAGCTACGAGCAGTACTTC. Protein: CASSRVRGSYEQYF.

This clone occurred once. The rearrangement links TRBV28 to TRBJ2-1; TRBD1 might be the D (5 bases). The germline gives CDR1 MDHEN, CDR2 SYDVKM. The CDR3 contains 13 residues. The ends were cut back, 6 bases at V and 9 bases at J, with 15 bases in the middle. CDR3 region: CASRSLGVGEQFF. The CDR3 DNA follows: TGTGCCAGCAGATCTCTAGGGGTCGGTGAGCAGTTCTTC.

This chain joins TRBV28 and TRBJ2-4; possibly TRBD2 for D (5 bases). The CDR3 has 17 residues. CDR1 and CDR2 (germline): MDHEN, SYDVKM. Trimming shortened V by 6 bases and J by 1 base, and 19 bases separated the two germline ends. For the CDR3, the DNA is TGTGCCAGCAGGGGAGTTGGTCTGGACGCGGCCAAAAACATTCAGTACTTC. It codes for CASRGVGLDAAKNIQYF.

In its sample, this clone was seen once. This sequence joins TRBV7-2 and TRBJ1-2; possibly TRBD1 for D (5 bases). V was trimmed by 2 bases and J by 6 bases, leaving 7 bases between them. The CDR3 runs to 12 residues. Germline assignment: CDR1 SGHTA and CDR2 FQGNSA. For the CDR3, the DNA is TGTGCCAGCAGCTTATTGGGGGATGGCTACACCTTC. Amino acids: CASSLLGDGYTF.

CDR3 in amino acids: CASSSTSGGAYEQYF. CDR3 coding DNA: TGTGCCAGCAGTTCGACTAGCGGGGGGGCCTACGAGCAGTACTTC. J is TRBJ2-7 and V is TRBV27; 14 bases agree with TRBD2. From germline, CDR1 is MNHEY and CDR2 SMNVEV (reference sequence). The CDR3 runs to 15 residues. V lost 4 bases to trimming and J lost 2 bases; unmatched junction nucleotides: 1.

The chain employs TRBV2 and TRBJ2-3; tentative D call: TRBD2 (6 bases). The germline CDR1 and CDR2 sequences are SNHLY and FYNNEI. The V gene lost 4 bases and the J gene lost 4 bases, with 12 bases spanning the gap. This CDR3 spans 14 amino acids. This chain's CDR3 is CASSGLRGSDTQYF. In nucleotides, the CDR3 is TGTGCCAGCAGTGGCCTACGGGGGTCAGATACGCAGTATTTT.

The chain recombines TRBV18 with TRBJ1-3; D is unresolved. Deletions cut 1 base from V and 0 bases from J, with 7 bases between. CDR3 length equals 15 residues. The V gene's germline CDR1 is KGHSH and CDR2 LQKENI. The CDR3 loop reads CASSPQFSSGNTIYF. The CDR3 DNA is TGTGCCAGCTCACCACAGTTCTCCTCTGGAAACACCATATATTTT.

V is TRBV19 and J is TRBJ1-1, with D unresolved. V was cut by 6 bases and J by 1 base, with 18 bases left in between. The CDR3 runs to 16 residues. CDR1 and CDR2 (germline): LNHDA, SQIVND (reference sequence). This CDR3 reads CASSSVRAGENTEAFF. CDR3 nucleotide sequence: TGTGCCAGTAGCTCAGTGAGGGCCGGAGAGAACACTGAAGCTTTCTTT.